This T cell receptor beta chain was obtained from a study of regulatory T cells in long-lasting Graves disease. Whole-study findings and limits: Analysis covered peripheral blood alone, not thyroid tissue.

Relying on iRepertoire HTBI primers and Arm-PCR of CDR3 regions, the team built TCR beta libraries. TCRdb redid the calling of the multiplex PCR reads with MiXCR, one entry per CDR3 protein. The data hold around 500,000 distinct CDR3 sequences, with 12% observed a single time. Remarks on this clonotype: Its matching antigen is unknown.

Germline-derived CDR1 and CDR2 are LNHNV and YYDKDF (reference sequence). The CDR3 has 15 residues. V gave up 0 bases and J gave up 3 bases, with 12 bases separating them. This sample's time point: newly diagnosed GD, antithyroid drugs for less than 3 months. From PBMCs, RNA was extracted and then used to make the TCR library. EDTA tubes were used for drawing nine milliliters of peripheral blood. These data are also associated with another study on T cells in Graves' hyperthyroidism and ophthalmopathy. Per that paper: The HTBI primer set was used in a first-round RT-PCR of the TCR CDR3.

The TCR sequence derives from a woman aged 30 to 39 with Graves disease. The sample was peripheral blood mononuclear cells (PBMCs), taken at new diagnosis, from a patient treated with antithyroid drugs. This rearrangement joins TRBV15 to TRBJ2-7, with TRBD2 as a possible D gene (5 bases). DNA of the CDR3: TGTGCCACCAGCAGAGATGGAGGACCTTACTACGAGCAGTACTTC. Its translation: CATSRDGGPYYEQYF.